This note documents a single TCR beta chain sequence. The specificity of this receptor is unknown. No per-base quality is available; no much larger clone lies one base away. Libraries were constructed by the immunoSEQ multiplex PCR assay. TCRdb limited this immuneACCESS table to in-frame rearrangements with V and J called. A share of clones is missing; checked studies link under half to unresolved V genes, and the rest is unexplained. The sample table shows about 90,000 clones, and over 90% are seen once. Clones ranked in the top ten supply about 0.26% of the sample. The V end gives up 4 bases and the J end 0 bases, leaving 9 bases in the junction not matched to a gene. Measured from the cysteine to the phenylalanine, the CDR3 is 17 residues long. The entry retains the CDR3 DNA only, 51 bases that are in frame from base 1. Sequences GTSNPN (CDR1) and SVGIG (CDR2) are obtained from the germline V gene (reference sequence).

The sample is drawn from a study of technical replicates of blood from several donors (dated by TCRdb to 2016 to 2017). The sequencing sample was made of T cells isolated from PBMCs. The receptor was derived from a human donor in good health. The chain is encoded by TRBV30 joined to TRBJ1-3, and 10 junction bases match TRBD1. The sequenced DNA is TGTGCCTGGATCCCCGGGACAGGGGCTCTCTCTGGAAACACCATATATTTT. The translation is CAWIPGTGALSGNTIYF.